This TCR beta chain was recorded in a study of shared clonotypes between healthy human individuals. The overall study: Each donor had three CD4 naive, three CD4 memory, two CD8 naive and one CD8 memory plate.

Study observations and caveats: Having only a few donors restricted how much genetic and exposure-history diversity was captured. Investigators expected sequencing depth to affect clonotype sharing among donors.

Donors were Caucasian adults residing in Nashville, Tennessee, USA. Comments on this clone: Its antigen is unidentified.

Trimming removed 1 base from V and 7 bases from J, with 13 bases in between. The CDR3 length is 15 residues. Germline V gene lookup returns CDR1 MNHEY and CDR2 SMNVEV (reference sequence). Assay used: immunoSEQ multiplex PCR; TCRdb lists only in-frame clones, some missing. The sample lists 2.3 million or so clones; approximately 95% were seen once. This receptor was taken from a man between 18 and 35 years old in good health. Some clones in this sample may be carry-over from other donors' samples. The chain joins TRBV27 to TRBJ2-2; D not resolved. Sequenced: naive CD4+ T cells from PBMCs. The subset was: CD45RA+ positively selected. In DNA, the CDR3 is TGTGCCAGCAGTTTATTGCTCGAGGTCGGCGGGGAGCTGTTTTTT. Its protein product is CASSLLLEVGGELFF.